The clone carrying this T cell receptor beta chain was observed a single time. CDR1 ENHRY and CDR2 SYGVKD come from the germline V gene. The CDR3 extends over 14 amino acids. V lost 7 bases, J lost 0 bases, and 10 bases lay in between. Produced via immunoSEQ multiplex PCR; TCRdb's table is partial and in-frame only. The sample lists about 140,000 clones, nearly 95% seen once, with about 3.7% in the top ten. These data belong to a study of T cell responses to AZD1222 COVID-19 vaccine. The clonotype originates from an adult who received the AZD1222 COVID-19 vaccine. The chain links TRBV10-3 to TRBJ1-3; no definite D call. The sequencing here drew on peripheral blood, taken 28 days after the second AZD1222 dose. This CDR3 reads CAITAGGSGNTIYF. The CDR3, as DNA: TGTGCCATCACCGCGGGAGGCTCTGGAAACACCATATATTTT.